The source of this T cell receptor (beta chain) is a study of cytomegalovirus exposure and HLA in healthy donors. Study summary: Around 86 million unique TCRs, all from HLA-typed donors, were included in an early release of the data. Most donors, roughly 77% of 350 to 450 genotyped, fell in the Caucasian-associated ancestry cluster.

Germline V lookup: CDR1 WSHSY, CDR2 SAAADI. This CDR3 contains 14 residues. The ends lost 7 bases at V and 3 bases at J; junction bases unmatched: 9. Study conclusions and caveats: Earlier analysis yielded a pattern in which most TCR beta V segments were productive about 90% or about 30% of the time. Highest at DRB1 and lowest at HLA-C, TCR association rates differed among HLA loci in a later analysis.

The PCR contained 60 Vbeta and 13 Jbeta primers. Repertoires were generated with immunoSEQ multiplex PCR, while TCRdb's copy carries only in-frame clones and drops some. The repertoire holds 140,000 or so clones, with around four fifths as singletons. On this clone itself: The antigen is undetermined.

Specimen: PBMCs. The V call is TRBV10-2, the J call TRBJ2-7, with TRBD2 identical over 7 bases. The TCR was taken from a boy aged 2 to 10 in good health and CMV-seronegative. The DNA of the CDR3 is TGCGCCAGCATGCCCCGTACTAGCGACTACGAGCAGTACTTC. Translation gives CASMPRTSDYEQYF.